The next 17 T cell receptor beta chains were all read from a single sample in a study of blood T cell repertoires in COVID-19. TCRdb's copy holds only in-frame clones and misses some; the assay was immunoSEQ multiplex PCR. Of 200,000 or so clones in the sample, under 90% were seen once. Sequencing was done on a sample of peripheral blood. These receptor sequences come from a man aged 50 to 60 with acute or convalescent COVID-19.

The chain links TRBV13 to TRBJ1-5; tentative D call: TRBD1 (5 bases). The CDR3 is made up of 14 amino acids. The V gene lost 0 bases and the J gene lost 4 bases, with 7 bases spanning the gap. CDR1 and CDR2 (germline): PRHDT, FYEKMQ (reference sequence). CDR3 bases: TGTGCCAGCAGCTTAGGCGGGGGGAATCAGCCCCAGCATTTT. This translates into CASSLGGGNQPQHF.

The V and J genes are TRBV5-8 and TRBJ2-7, with 10 bases aligning to TRBD2. Germline trimming cut 4 bases from V and 3 bases from J; bases unmatched to any gene: 7. Germline-derived CDR1 and CDR2 are SGHTS and YDEGEE. This CDR3 comprises 15 residues. CDR3 nucleotide sequence: TGTGCCAGCAGCCCGAGGACTAGCGGCTACTACGAGCAGTACTTC. Encoded protein: CASSPRTSGYYEQYF.

Only a few counts were recorded for this clone. The chain uses TRBV6-5 and TRBJ1-1; 7 bases line up with TRBD1. CDR1 is MNHEY and CDR2 is SVGAGI in the germline V gene. The junction had 4 bases not matched to a gene; V was cut back by 5 bases and J by 4 bases. The CDR3 spans 13 residues. CDR3 nucleotide sequence: TGTGCCAGCAGTCGGGACAGTTTCACTGAAGCTTTCTTT. This gives the protein CASSRDSFTEAFF.

V gene TRBV7-9 combines with J gene TRBJ1-5; 7 nucleotides align to TRBD1. V lost 3 bases to trimming and J lost 3 bases; unmatched junction nucleotides: 2. The CDR3 contains 14 residues. CDR1 is SEHNR, CDR2 FQNEAQ, per germline (reference sequence). Here the CDR3 reads CASSFTGDNQPQHF. DNA of the CDR3: TGTGCCAGCAGCTTCACAGGGGACAATCAGCCCCAGCATTTT.

The genes are TRBV9 and TRBJ1-1, with 7 bases identical to TRBD1. Trimming at V came to 0 bases and at J to 2 bases, leaving 1 base not matched to a gene. The CDR3 consists of 14 residues. Germline V gene data show CDR1 as SGDLS and CDR2 as YYNGEE. CDR3 coding DNA: TGTGCCAGCAGCGTAGGGGACAGAAACACTGAAGCTTTCTTT. This sequence encodes CASSVGDRNTEAFF.

The chain employs TRBV4-1 and TRBJ2-2; no definite D call. The germline V and J ends were trimmed by 5 bases and 6 bases, with 7 bases remaining between them. The CDR3 covers 12 residues. Germline V lookup: CDR1 MGHRA, CDR2 YSYEKL. The CDR3 here is CASSSVSGELFF. In nucleotides, the CDR3 is TGCGCCAGCAGCAGCGTTTCCGGGGAGCTGTTTTTT.

This clone appeared a single time. The genes are TRBV7-9 and TRBJ2-7, with D possibly being TRBD2 (6 bases). The germline V and J ends were trimmed by 3 bases and 0 bases, with 12 bases remaining between them. This CDR3 has 15 residues. Germline assignment: CDR1 SEHNR and CDR2 FQNEAQ (reference sequence). The CDR3 DNA follows: TGTGCCAGCAGCTTCGGGGGATCCTACTCCTACGAGCAGTACTTC. Translated, it gives CASSFGGSYSYEQYF.

The chain combines TRBV28 with TRBJ2-6; maybe TRBD2 (6 bases). V was cut by 2 bases and J by 1 base, with 15 bases left in between. The CDR3 is 18 residues long. Germline assignment: CDR1 MDHEN and CDR2 SYDVKM. Here the CDR3 DNA reads TGTGCCAGCAGTTTAAGAATCGGCGGGACGTCTGGGGCCAACGTCCTGACTTTC. This translates into CASSLRIGGTSGANVLTF.

The J gene is TRBJ1-6, the V gene TRBV9; D perhaps matches TRBD1 (5 bases). Germline assignment: CDR1 SGDLS and CDR2 YYNGEE. This CDR3 region has 14 residues. The V and J ends lost 6 bases and 9 bases respectively, with 16 bases between them. The CDR3 DNA reads as TGTGCCAGCACCCAAGGGCGGGGCGTTTCACCCCTCCACTTT. Its protein product is CASTQGRGVSPLHF.

This clone was detected a few times. The gene calls are TRBV5-8 and TRBJ2-1; tentative D call: TRBD2 (6 bases). Germline values: CDR1 SGHTS, CDR2 YDEGEE. This CDR3 has 15 residues. Trimming left V 0 bases short and J 6 bases short, with 13 bases between. CDR3 nucleotides: TGTGCCAGCAGCTTGGGTACTAGCCGGCTCAATGAGCAGTTCTTC. The encoded protein is CASSLGTSRLNEQFF. Based on the CDR3 plus reference TRBV5-8 and TRBJ2-1, the full variable domain is EAGVTQSPTHLIKTRGQQATLRCSPISGHTSVYWYQQALGLGLQFLLWYDEGEERNRGNFPPRFSGRQFPNYSSELNVNALELEDSALYLCASSLGTSRLNEQFFGPGTRLTVL.

The chain uses TRBV19 and TRBJ1-2, with TRBD1 matching over 7 bases. The CDR3 spans 14 residues. With V trimmed by 5 bases and J by 3 bases, 6 bases remained unmatched. Germline V gene sequence: CDR1 LNHDA, CDR2 SQIVND (reference sequence). The CDR3 DNA reads as TGTGCCAGTAGTCCAAGGGGGCTCGACTATGGCTACACCTTC. Translation: CASSPRGLDYGYTF. The whole variable domain, filled in from reference TRBV19 and TRBJ1-2, reads DGGITQSPKYLFRKEGQNVTLSCEQNLNHDAMYWYRQDPGQGLRLIYYSQIVNDFQKGDIAEGYSVSREKKESFPLTVTSAQKNPTAFYLCASSPRGLDYGYTFGSGTRLTVV.

This clone was detected only once. The V gene is TRBV3-1 (or the pseudogene TRBV3-2), the J gene TRBJ2-6, with D tentatively TRBD1 (6 bases). With 6 bases removed from V and 4 bases from J, the gap between germline ends came to 13 bases. The CDR3 has 15 residues. Germline-derived CDR1 and CDR2 are LGHDT and YNNKEL (reference sequence). The CDR3 is CASRAQGVGANVLTF. CDR3 bases: TGTGCCAGCAGAGCACAGGGTGTCGGGGCCAACGTCCTGACTTTC.

The chain couples TRBV5-1 to TRBJ2-2; no reliable D call. Per germline, CDR1 SGHRS and CDR2 YFSETQ. V lost 4 bases to trimming and J lost 3 bases, with 10 bases between them. CDR3 length equals 14 residues. CDR3 DNA: TGCGCCAGCAGCGTTAAGCAGGACACCGGGGAGCTGTTTTTT. This translates into CASSVKQDTGELFF. Using reference TRBV5-1 and TRBJ2-2 for the parts outside the CDR3, the full variable domain is KAGVTQTPRYLIKTRGQQVTLSCSPISGHRSVSWYQQTPGQGLQFLFEYFSETQRNKGNFPGRFSGRQFSNSRSEMNVSTLELGDSALYLCASSVKQDTGELFFGEGSRLTVL.

This clone was counted once. This chain uses TRBV18 with TRBJ1-1, with 7 bases matching TRBD1. The germline V gene encodes CDR1 KGHSH and CDR2 LQKENI. This CDR3 comprises 14 residues. V shed 3 bases, J shed 5 bases, and the junction held 6 bases outside the gene matches. The CDR3 spells CASSPQTGPTEAFF. The CDR3 DNA is TGTGCCAGCTCACCGCAGACAGGGCCTACTGAAGCTTTCTTT.

CDR3 sequence: CASSPRTGGIYGYTF. As DNA, the CDR3 is TGTGCCAGCAGCCCGCGGACAGGGGGAATCTATGGCTACACCTTC. The gene calls are TRBV11-1 and TRBJ1-2, with TRBD1 matching 10 bases. Trimming cost V 5 bases and J 4 bases; bases outside gene matches: 7. Germline values: CDR1 SGHAT, CDR2 FQDESV (reference sequence). The CDR3 is made up of 15 amino acids.

V and J are TRBV11-2 and TRBJ2-2; no firm D call. This CDR3 is 13 amino acids long. The V end was cut by 5 bases, the J end by 0 bases, with 4 bases between. Looked up from germline, CDR1 is SGHAT and CDR2 is FQNNGV. CDR3 sequence reads: CASSPTNTGELFF. The CDR3 DNA follows: TGTGCCAGCAGCCCTACGAACACCGGGGAGCTGTTTTTT.

The chain has TRBV5-1 and TRBJ1-2, with 10 bases lining up with TRBD1. Losses at the gene ends were 4 bases for V and 7 bases for J; bases not matched to a gene: 7. The CDR3 runs to 14 residues. Germline lookup yields CDR1 SGHRS and CDR2 YFSETQ. CDR3 DNA sequence: TGCGCCAGCAGCCGGGAGACAGGGGGCCTTGGCTACACCTTC. This encodes CASSRETGGLGYTF.